This TCR beta chain comes out of a study of long-term antiretroviral therapy in people with HIV. Survey-level immunoSEQ v3.0 assays were run. Generated by immunoSEQ multiplex PCR, the TCRdb table keeps only in-frame clones and is missing some. This table holds approximately 35,000 clones, 70% to 80% found once. The CDR3 is 11 amino acids. The sequenced sample was unsorted PBMCs, obtained 2 years after starting antiretroviral therapy. The receptor was isolated from a woman between 45 and 65 years old with HIV. J is TRBJ1-1 and V is TRBV21-1. TRBV21-1 is given as a pseudogene. CDR3 region: CASSPNTEAFF. The CDR3 DNA sequence: TGTGCCAGCAGCCCTAACACTGAAGCTTTCTTT.